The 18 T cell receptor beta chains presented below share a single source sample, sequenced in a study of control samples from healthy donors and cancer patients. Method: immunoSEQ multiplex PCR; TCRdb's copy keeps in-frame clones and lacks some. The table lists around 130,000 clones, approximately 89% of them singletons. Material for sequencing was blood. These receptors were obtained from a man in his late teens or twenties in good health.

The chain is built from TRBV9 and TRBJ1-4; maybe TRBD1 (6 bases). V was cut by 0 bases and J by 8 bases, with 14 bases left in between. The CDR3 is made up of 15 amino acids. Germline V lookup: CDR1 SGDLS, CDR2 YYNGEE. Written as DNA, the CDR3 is TGTGCCAGCAGCGTAGAGGGGGGAGCTCGGGAAAAACTGTTTTTT. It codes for CASSVEGGAREKLFF.

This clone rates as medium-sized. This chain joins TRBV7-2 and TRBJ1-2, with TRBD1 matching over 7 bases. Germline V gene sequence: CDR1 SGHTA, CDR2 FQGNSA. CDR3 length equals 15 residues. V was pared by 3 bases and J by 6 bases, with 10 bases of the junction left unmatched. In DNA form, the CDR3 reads TGTGCCAGCAGCTTGGGCCAGACAGGGTCCCATGGCTACACCTTC. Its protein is CASSLGQTGSHGYTF.

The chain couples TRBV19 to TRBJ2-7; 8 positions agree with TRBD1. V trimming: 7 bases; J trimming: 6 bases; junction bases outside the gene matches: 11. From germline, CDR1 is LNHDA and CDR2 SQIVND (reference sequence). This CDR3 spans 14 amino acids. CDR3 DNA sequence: TGTGCCAGTACCCCTGGACAGGGTACTGGCGAGCAGTACTTC. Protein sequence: CASTPGQGTGEQYF.

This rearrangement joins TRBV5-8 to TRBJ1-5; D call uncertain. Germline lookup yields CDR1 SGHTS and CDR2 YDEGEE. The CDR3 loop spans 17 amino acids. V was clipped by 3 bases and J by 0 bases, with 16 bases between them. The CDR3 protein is CASSSDLGLYSNQPQHF. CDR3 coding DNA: TGTGCCAGCAGCTCGGACTTGGGTTTATATAGCAATCAGCCCCAGCATTTT.

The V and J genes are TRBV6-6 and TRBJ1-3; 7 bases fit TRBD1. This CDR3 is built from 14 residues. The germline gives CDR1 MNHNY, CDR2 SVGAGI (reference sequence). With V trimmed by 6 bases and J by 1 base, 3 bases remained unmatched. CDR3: CASSGQASGNTIYF. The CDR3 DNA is TGTGCCAGCAGCGGACAGGCATCTGGAAACACCATATATTTT.

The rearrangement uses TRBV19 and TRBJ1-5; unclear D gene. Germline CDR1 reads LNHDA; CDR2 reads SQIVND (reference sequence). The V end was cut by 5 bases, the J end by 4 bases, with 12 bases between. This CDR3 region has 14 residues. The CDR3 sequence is CASSPWGGNQPQHF. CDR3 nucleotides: TGTGCCAGTAGTCCCTGGGGAGGGAATCAGCCCCAGCATTTT.

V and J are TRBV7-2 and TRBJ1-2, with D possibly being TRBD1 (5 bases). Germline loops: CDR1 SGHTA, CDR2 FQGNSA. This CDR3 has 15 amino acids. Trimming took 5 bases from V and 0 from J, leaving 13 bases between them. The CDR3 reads CASSHRETANYGYTF. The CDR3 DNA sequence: TGTGCCAGCAGCCACCGAGAGACAGCTAACTATGGCTACACCTTC.

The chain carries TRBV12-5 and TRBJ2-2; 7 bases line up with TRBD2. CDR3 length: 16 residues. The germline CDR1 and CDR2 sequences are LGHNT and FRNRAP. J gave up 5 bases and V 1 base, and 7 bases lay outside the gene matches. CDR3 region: CASGLGGLGITGELFF. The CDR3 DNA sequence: TGTGCTAGTGGTTTGGGAGGACTAGGGATTACCGGGGAGCTGTTTTTT.

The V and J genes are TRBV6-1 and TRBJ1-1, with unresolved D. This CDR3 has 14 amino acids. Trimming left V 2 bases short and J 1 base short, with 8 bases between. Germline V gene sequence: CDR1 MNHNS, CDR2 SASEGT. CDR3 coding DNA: TGTGCCAGCAGTGAATCTTCAGAGAACACTGAAGCTTTCTTT. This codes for CASSESSENTEAFF.

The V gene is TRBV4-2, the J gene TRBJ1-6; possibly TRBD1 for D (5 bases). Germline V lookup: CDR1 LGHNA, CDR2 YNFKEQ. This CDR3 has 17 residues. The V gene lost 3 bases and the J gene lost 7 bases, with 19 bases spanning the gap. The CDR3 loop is CASSQVSGGDPNSPLHF. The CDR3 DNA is TGTGCCAGCAGCCAGGTGAGTGGAGGGGATCCGAATTCACCCCTCCACTTT.

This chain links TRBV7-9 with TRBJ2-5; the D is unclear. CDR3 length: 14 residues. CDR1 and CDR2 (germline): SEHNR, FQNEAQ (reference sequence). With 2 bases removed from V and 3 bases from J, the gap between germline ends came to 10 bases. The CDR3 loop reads CASSLPIMEETQYF. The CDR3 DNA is TGTGCCAGCAGCTTACCAATAATGGAAGAGACCCAGTACTTC.

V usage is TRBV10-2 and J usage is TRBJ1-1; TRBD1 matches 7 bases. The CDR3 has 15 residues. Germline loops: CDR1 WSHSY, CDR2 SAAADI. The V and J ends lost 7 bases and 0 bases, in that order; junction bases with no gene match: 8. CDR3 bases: TGCGCCAGCAAATGGACAGGATTCATGAACACTGAAGCTTTCTTT. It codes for CASKWTGFMNTEAFF.

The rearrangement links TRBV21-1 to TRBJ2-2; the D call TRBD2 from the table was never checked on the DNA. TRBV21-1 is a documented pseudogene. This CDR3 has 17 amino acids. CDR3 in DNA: TGTGCCAGCAGCAAAGGGGGCGGGGGAGCGAACACCGGGGAGCTGTTTTTT. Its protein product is CASSKGGGGANTGELFF.

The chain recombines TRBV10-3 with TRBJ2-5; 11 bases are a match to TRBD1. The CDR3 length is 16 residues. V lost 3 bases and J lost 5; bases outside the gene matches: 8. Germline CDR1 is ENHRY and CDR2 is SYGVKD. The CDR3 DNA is TGTGCCATCAGTGATCCCGGACAGGGGGCAGCGGAGACCCAGTACTTC. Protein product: CAISDPGQGAAETQYF.

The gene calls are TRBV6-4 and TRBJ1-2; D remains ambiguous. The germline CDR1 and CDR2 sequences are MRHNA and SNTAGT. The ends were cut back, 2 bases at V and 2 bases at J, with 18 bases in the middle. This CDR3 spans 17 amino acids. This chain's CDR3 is CASSDICKGLGNYGYTF. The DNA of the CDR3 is TGTGCCAGCAGTGACATTTGTAAGGGATTGGGGAACTATGGCTACACCTTC.

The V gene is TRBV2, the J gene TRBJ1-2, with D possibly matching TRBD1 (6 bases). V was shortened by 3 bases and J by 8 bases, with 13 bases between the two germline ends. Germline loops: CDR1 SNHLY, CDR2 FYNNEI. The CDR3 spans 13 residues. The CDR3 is CASSDGGRWGYTF. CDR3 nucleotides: TGTGCCAGCAGTGACGGGGGGCGTTGGGGCTACACCTTC.

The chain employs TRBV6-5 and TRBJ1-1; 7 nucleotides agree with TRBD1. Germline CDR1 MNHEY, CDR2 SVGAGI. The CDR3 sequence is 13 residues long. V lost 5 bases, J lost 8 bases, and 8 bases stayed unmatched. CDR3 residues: CASSPMDRTEAFF. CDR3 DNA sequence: TGTGCCAGCAGTCCCATGGACAGGACGGAAGCTTTCTTT.

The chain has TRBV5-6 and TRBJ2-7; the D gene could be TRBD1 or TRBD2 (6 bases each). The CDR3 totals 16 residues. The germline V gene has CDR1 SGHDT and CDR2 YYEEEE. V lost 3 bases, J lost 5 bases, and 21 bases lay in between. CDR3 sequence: CASSSTGRLLMDEQYF. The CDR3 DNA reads TGTGCCAGCAGCTCTACAGGGAGGCTCCTCATGGACGAGCAGTACTTC.